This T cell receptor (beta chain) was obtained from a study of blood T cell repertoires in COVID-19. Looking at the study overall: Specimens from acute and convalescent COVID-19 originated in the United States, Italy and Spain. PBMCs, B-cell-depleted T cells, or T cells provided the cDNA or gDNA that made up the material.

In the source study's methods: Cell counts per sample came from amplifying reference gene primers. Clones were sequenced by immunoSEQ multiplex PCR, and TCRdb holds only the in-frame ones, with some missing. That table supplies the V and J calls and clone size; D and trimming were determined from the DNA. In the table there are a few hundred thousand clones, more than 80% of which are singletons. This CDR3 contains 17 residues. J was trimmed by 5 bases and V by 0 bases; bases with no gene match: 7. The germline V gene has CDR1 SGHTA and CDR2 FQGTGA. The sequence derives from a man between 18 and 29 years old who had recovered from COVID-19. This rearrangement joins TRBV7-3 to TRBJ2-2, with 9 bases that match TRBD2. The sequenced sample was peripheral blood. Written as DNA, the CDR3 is TGTGCCAGCAGCTTAACGAGCCTAGCGGGAAGGACCGGGGAGCTGTTTTTT. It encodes CASSLTSLAGRTGELFF.